The 9 T cell receptor beta chains given below trace back to one sample, sequenced in a study of blood T cell repertoires in COVID-19. Profiled with immunoSEQ multiplex PCR; TCRdb holds only in-frame clones, not every one. The sample has roughly 150,000 clones, about 88% seen once. Sequenced material: peripheral blood. All receptors come from a man between 45 and 60 years old who had recovered from COVID-19.

The V and J genes are TRBV5-4 and TRBJ1-4; 10 bases line up with TRBD1. Germline V gene data show CDR1 as SGHNT and CDR2 as YYREEE (reference sequence). Unmatched junction bases numbered 3, after V lost 0 bases and J lost 4 bases. This CDR3 comprises 16 residues. The CDR3 here is CASSLGDRGLNEKLFF. The CDR3 DNA reads as TGTGCCAGCAGCTTGGGGGACAGGGGCCTTAATGAAAAACTGTTTTTT.

The J gene is TRBJ2-7, the V gene TRBV6-5; 8 bases line up with TRBD2. The ends lost 6 bases at V and 2 bases at J; junction bases unmatched: 9. The CDR3 runs 15 residues. Germline V CDR1 and CDR2: MNHEY, SVGAGI. The CDR3 loop reads CASSAGGGRAYEQYF. The CDR3, as DNA: TGTGCCAGCAGCGCCGGGGGGGGCCGAGCCTACGAGCAGTACTTC.

This clone is a singleton in its sample. The rearrangement joins TRBV2 to TRBJ1-4; TRBD1 might be the D (6 bases). Looked up from germline, CDR1 is SNHLY and CDR2 is FYNNEI. The V end was cut by 7 bases, the J end by 7 bases, with 10 bases between. CDR3 size: 12 residues. The CDR3 here is CASNGGLEKLFF. The CDR3 coding sequence is TGTGCCAGCAACGGGGGGCTTGAAAAACTGTTTTTT.

V gene TRBV5-1 combines with J gene TRBJ2-1; D remains unclear. This CDR3 has 13 amino acids. Germline CDR1 is SGHRS and CDR2 is YFSETQ. V shed 6 bases and J shed 8 bases, with 15 bases lying between them. Here the CDR3 reads CASTRRPSDEQFF. CDR3 in DNA: TGCGCCAGCACCCGTAGGCCGAGCGATGAGCAGTTCTTC.

The chain uses TRBV18 and TRBJ1-2; no clear D gene. Trimming left V 0 bases short and J 2 bases short, with 7 bases between. Germline values: CDR1 KGHSH, CDR2 LQKENI. There are 14 residues in the CDR3. The CDR3 sequence: CASSPPEENYGYTF. The CDR3 bases are TGTGCCAGCTCACCACCTGAGGAAAACTATGGCTACACCTTC.

The count of this clone is one. The rearrangement links TRBV10-2 to TRBJ1-1, with 10 bases lining up with TRBD1. The CDR3 runs 15 residues. Germline trimming cut 4 bases from V and 1 base from J; bases unmatched to any gene: 3. Germline assignment: CDR1 WSHSY and CDR2 SAAADI. This chain's CDR3 is CASSGRTGGNTEAFF. Here the CDR3 DNA reads TGCGCCAGCAGTGGTAGGACAGGGGGGAACACTGAAGCTTTCTTT.

The chain is built from TRBV7-2 and TRBJ1-2, with a weak D call TRBD1 (6 bases). The length of the CDR3 is 13 residues. The V gene's germline CDR1 is SGHTA and CDR2 FQGNSA. V lost 5 bases and J lost 8, with 15 bases in between. This CDR3 is CASSPRGGRGYTF. The CDR3 DNA follows: TGTGCCAGCAGCCCGCGGGGGGGCCGGGGCTACACCTTC.

With respect to this clone: The same CDR3 arises from other DNA sequences in this sample as well. The CDR3 protein is CASSRTGSYEQYF. The CDR3 nucleotides are TGTGCCAGCAGTAGGACAGGTTCCTACGAGCAGTACTTC. The rearrangement uses TRBV6-5 and TRBJ2-7; 7 bases fit TRBD1. The CDR3 runs 13 residues. Germline trimming cut 5 bases from V and 1 base from J; bases unmatched to any gene: 2. Germline lookup yields CDR1 MNHEY and CDR2 SVGAGI.

This chain links TRBV28 with TRBJ2-1; 14 nucleotides line up with TRBD2. Germline assignment: CDR1 MDHEN and CDR2 SYDVKM. The CDR3 is 16 residues long. Trimming at V came to 7 bases and at J to 9 bases, leaving 11 bases not matched to a gene. CDR3 sequence: CASISTSGGAQFEQFF. The CDR3 DNA reads TGTGCCAGCATCTCGACTAGCGGGGGGGCCCAGTTTGAGCAGTTCTTC.